This T cell receptor (beta chain) was identified during a study of T cells in Graves' hyperthyroidism and ophthalmopathy. The study's findings and limits: Most clonotypes expanded in the thyroid (above 0.001) were also present in blood. The model's output predicted ophthalmopathy at a median of approximately 6.5 months prior to onset.

RNA transcripts yielded amplified TCR beta CDR3 regions. A set of HTBI primers served as the primers for a first-round RT-PCR of the TCR CDR3. One entry per CDR3 protein, called by TCRdb with MiXCR from the multiplex PCR reads. The sample contains approximately 700,000 distinct CDR3 sequences, around 15% of which appear only once. This clonotype came up many times. The antigen is unknown. CDR1 is MNHNS and CDR2 is SASEGT in the germline V gene. This CDR3 comprises 15 residues. Trimming at V came to 5 bases and at J to 4 bases, leaving 9 bases not matched to a gene. The source is a man in his late teens or twenties with Graves' hyperthyroidism. The sequencing sample was made of blood. The chain is built from TRBV6-1 and TRBJ1-2, with 8 bases aligning to TRBD1. The DNA for the CDR3 is TGTGCCAGCAGTTTCTCGACAGGGGCCCCCTATGGCTACACCTTC. Amino acid sequence: CASSFSTGAPYGYTF.